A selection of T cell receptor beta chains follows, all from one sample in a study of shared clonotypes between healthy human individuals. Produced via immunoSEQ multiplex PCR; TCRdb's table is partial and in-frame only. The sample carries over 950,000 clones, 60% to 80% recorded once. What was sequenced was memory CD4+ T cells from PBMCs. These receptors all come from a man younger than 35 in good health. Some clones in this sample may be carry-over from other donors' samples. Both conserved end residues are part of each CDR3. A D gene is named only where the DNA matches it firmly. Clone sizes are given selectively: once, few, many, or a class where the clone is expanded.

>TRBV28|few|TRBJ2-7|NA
CASSAPRYFQQEGTYEQYF
TGTGCCAGCAGTGCCCCAAGGTATTTTCAACAGGAGGGGACCTACGAGCAGTACTTC
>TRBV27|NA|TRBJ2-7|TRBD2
CASSSPTSGRVYEQYF
TGTGCCAGCAGTTCGCCGACTAGCGGGAGGGTCTACGAGCAGTACTTC
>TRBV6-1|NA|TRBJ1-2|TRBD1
CATAGQGDYGYTF
TGTGCCACCGCGGGACAGGGGGACTATGGCTACACCTTC
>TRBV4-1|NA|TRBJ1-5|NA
CASSQDSAYGYQPQHF
TGCGCCAGCAGCCAAGACTCGGCTTACGGCTATCAGCCCCAGCATTTT
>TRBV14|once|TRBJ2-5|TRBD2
CASSPGLVGETQYF
TGTGCCAGCAGCCCGGGACTAGTCGGGGAGACCCAGTACTTC
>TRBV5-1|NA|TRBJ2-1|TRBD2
CASSRTSGRGNEQFF
TGCGCCAGCAGTCGAACTAGCGGGAGGGGCAATGAGCAGTTCTTC
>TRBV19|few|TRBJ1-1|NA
CASSIAFRGEAFF
TGTGCCAGTAGTATAGCCTTCAGGGGAGAAGCTTTCTTT
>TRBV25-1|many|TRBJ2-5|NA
CASSPGPAGRRTQYF
TGTGCCAGCAGCCCGGGACCCGCGGGTAGGAGGACCCAGTACTTC
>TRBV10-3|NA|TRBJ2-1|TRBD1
CATRTGSWNEQFF
TGTGCCACCAGGACAGGGAGTTGGAATGAGCAGTTCTTC
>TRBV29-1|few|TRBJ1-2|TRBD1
CSAPQGASGYTF
TGCAGCGCTCCACAGGGGGCGTCTGGCTACACCTTC
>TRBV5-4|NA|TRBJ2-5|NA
CASSPSPGTRQETQYF
TGTGCCAGCAGCCCCTCCCCTGGGACACGCCAAGAGACCCAGTACTTC
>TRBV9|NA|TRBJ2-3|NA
CASSPSGTSTDTQYF
TGTGCCAGCAGCCCCAGCGGAACTAGCACAGATACGCAGTATTTT
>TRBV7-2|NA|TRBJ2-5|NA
CASSLGAQTQYF
TGTGCCAGCAGCTTAGGTGCACAGACCCAGTACTTC
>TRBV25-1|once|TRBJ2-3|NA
CASNGAVTDTQYF
TGTGCCAGCAATGGAGCGGTCACAGATACGCAGTATTTT
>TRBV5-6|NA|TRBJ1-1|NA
CASSQLGRNTEAFF
TGTGCCAGCAGCCAGCTGGGTCGGAACACTGAAGCTTTCTTT
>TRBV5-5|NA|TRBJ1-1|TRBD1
CASSLRTGSNTEAFF
TGTGCCAGCAGCCTTCGGACAGGGAGTAACACTGAAGCTTTCTTT
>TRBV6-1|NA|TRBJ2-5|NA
CAGGSETQYF
TGTGCCGGGGGGAGCGAGACCCAGTACTTC
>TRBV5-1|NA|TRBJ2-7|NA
CASKDVSYEQYF
TGCGCCAGCAAGGACGTCTCCTACGAGCAGTACTTC
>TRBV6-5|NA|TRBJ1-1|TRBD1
CASSYLPGTAENKAFF
TGTGCCAGCAGTTATTTACCGGGGACAGCTGAAAATAAAGCTTTCTTT
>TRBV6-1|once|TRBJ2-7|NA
CASRETVYEQYF
TGTGCCAGCCGCGAAACTGTATACGAGCAGTACTTC
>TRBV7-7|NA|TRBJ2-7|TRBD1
CASSLGQGVSYEQYF
TGTGCCAGCAGCTTGGGACAGGGGGTTTCCTACGAGCAGTACTTC
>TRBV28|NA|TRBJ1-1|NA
CASSIITGAFF
TGTGCCAGCAGTATAATAACGGGTGCTTTCTTT
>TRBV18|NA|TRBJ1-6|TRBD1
CASSKGQGWSPLHF
TGTGCCAGCTCAAAGGGACAGGGATGGTCACCCCTCCACTTT
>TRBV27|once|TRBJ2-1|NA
CASRPPRRDYHNEQFF
TGTGCCAGCAGACCCCCTCGGCGAGACTACCACAATGAGCAGTTCTTC
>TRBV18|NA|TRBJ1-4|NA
CASSPAGRDITNEKLFF
TGTGCCAGCTCACCGGCGGGCAGGGATATAACTAATGAAAAACTGTTTTTT
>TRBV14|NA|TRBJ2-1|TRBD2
CASSPGTSGAYNEQFF
TGTGCCAGCAGCCCCGGGACTAGCGGGGCCTACAATGAGCAGTTCTTC
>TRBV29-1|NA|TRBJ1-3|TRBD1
CSVAPDRTSGNTIYF
TGCAGCGTCGCGCCGGACAGGACCTCTGGAAACACCATATATTTT
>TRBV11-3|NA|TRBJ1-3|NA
CASSPRLSGNTIYF
TGTGCCAGCAGTCCCCGGCTCTCTGGAAACACCATATATTTT
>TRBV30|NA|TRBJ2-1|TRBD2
CAWTSGTSYNEQFF
TGTGCCTGGACTAGCGGGACCTCCTACAATGAGCAGTTCTTC
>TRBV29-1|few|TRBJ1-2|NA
CSVRTGITYGYTF
TGCAGCGTGCGGACGGGGATTACTTATGGCTACACCTTC
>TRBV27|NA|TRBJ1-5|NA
CASSGRFGGQPQHF
TGTGCCAGCAGCGGGCGCTTCGGGGGCCAGCCCCAGCATTTT
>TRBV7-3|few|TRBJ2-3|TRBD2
CASSLTASGLAGDPGTDTQYF
TGTGCCAGCAGCTTAACCGCCTCCGGGCTAGCGGGAGACCCTGGCACAGATACGCAGTATTTT
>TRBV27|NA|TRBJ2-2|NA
CASRHTQVPGELFF
TGTGCCAGCAGACATACACAGGTTCCCGGGGAGCTGTTTTTT
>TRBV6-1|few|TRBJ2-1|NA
CASRMYPNSYNEQFF
TGTGCCAGTAGGATGTACCCAAACTCCTACAATGAGCAGTTCTTC
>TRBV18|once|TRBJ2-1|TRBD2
CASSHGLAGAYNEQFF
TGTGCCAGCTCTCACGGACTAGCGGGAGCCTACAATGAGCAGTTCTTC
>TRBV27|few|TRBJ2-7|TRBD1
CASSAEGTGRHEQYF
TGTGCCAGCAGTGCCGAAGGGACAGGGCGACACGAGCAGTACTTC
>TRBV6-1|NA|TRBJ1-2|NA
CASSELTAPVVGYTF
TGTGCCAGCAGTGAATTAACAGCCCCTGTGGTTGGCTACACCTTC
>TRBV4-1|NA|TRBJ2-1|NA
CASSLGGSIGGEQFF
TGCGCCAGCAGCCTCGGAGGCTCCATAGGCGGTGAGCAGTTCTTC
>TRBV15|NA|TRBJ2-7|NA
CATSRGGTNYEQYF
TGTGCCACCAGCAGAGGGGGGACAAACTACGAGCAGTACTTC
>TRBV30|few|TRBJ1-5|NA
CAWSVGTLQPQHF
TGTGCCTGGAGTGTCGGGACACTGCAGCCCCAGCATTTT